The source of this TCR beta chain is a study of cytomegalovirus exposure and HLA in healthy donors. Study-level points and caveats: Using the classifier, cytomegalovirus status was reportedly diagnosed with high specificity and sensitivity.

Note on this clone: Its cognate antigen is unknown.

Germline V gene data show CDR1 as GTSNPN and CDR2 as SVGIG (reference sequence). CDR3 length equals 15 residues. Germline trimming cut 4 bases from V and 0 bases from J; bases unmatched to any gene: 6. A multiplex PCR was run with 60 Vbeta primers and 13 Jbeta primers. Profiling relied on immunoSEQ multiplex PCR, and the TCRdb table lists in-frame clones only, not all of them. The profile shows more than 80,000 clones, less than 85% of them singletons. Sequenced input: PBMCs. This sequence was found in a man between 60 and 70 years old in good health and CMV-seronegative. The chain joins TRBV30 to TRBJ2-1; 7 nucleotides align to TRBD1. CDR3 DNA: TGTGCCTGGAACCAGGGACAGATCTCCTACAATGAGCAGTTCTTC. It encodes CAWNQGQISYNEQFF.